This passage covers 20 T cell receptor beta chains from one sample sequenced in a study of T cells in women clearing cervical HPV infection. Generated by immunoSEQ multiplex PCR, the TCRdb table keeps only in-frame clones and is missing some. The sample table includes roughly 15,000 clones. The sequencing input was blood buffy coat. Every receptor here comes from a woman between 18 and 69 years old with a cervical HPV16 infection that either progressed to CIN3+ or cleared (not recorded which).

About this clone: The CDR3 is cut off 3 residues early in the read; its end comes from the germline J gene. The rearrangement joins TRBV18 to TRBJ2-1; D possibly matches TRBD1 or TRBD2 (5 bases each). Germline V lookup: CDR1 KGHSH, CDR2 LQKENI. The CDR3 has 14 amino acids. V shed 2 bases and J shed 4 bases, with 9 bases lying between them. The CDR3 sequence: CASSPDEGYNEQFF. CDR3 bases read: TGTGCCAGCTCACCAGACGAGGGGTACAATGAG.

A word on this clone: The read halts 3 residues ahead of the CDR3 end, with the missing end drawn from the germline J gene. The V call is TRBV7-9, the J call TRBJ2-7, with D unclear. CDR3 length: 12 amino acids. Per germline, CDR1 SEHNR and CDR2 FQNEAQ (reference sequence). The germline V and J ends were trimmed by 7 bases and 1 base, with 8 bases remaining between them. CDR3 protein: CASTAASYEQYF. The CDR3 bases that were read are TGTGCCAGCACCGCGGCTTCCTACGAG.

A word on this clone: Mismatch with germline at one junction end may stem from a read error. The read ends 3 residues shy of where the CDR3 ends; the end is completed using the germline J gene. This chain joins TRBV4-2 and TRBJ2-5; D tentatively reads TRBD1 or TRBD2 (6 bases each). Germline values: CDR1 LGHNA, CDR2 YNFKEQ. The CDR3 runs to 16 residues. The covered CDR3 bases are TGCGCCAGCAGCCAAGATTGGCGGGACACTGGAGTGACC. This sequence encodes CASSQDWRDTGVT. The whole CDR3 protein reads CASSQDWRDTGVTQYF.

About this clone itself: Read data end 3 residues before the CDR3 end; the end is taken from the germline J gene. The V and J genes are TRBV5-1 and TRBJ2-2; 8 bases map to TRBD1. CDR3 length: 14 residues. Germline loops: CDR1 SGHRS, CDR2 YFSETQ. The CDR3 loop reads CASSADRVSSPLFF. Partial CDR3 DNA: TGCGCCAGCAGCGCGGACAGGGTTTCTTCACCG.

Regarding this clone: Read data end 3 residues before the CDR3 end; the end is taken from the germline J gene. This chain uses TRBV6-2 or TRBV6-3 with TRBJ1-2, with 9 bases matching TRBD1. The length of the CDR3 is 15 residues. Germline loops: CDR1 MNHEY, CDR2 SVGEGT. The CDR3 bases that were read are TGTGCCAGCACCACAGGGGGCTCGGGCACAGATACC. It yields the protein CASTTGGSGTDT. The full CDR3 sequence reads CASTTGGSGTDTYTF.

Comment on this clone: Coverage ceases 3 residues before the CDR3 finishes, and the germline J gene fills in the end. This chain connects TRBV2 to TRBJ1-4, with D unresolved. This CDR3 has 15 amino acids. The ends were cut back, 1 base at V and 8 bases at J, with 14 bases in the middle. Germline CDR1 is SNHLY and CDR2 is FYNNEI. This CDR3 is CASSEVSLTGEKLFF. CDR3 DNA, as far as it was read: TGTGCCAGCAGTGAAGTTTCGCTCACGGGGGAAAAA.

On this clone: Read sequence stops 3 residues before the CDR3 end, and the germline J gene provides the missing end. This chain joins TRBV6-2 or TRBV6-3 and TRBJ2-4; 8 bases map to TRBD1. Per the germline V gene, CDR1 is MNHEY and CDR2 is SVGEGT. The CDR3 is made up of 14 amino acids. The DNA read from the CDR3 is TGTGCCAGCACCGAACCCGGACAGGGTGGGGTT. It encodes CASTEPGQGGV. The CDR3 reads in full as CASTEPGQGGVQYF.

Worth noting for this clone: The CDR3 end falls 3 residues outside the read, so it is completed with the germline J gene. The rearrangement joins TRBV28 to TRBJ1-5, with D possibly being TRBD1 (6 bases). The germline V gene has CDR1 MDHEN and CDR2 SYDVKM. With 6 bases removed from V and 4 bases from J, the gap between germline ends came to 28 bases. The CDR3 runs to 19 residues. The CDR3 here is CASSGSPRGGVRINQPQHF. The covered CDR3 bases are TGTGCCAGCAGCGGATCGCCCCGGGGGGGCGTAAGAATAAATCAGCCC.

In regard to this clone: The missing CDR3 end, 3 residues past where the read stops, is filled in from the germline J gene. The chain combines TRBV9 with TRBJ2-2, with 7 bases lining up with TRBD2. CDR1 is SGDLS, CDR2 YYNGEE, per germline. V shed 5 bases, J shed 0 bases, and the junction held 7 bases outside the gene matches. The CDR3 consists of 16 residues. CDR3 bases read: TGTGCCAGCAGTGTCAGCGGGAACGCGAACACCGGGGAG. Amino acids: CASSVSGNANTGE. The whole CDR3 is CASSVSGNANTGELFF. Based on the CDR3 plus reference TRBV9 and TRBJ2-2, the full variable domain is DSGVTQTPKHLITATGQRVTLRCSPRSGDLSVYWYQQSLDQGLQFLIQYYNGEERAKGNILERFSAQQFPDLHSELNLSSLELGDSALYFCASSVSGNANTGELFFGEGSRLTVL.

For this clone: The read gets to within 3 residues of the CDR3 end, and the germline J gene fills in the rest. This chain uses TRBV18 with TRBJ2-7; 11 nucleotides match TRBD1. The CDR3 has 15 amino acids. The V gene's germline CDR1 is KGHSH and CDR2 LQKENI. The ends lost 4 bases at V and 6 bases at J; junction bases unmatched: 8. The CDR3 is CASSQAGTGGGEQYF. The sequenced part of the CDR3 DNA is TGTGCCAGCTCACAAGCCGGGACAGGGGGAGGCGAG.

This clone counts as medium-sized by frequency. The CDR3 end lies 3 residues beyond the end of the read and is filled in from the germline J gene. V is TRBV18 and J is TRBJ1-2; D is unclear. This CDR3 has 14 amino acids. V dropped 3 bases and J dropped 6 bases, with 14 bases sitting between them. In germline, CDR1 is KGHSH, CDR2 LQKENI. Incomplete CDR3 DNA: TGTGCCAGCTCACCCCCCGCCAACCGGGATGGC. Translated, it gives CASSPPANRDG. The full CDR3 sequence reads CASSPPANRDGYTF. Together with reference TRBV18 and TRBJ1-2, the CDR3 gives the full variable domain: NAGVMQNPRHLVRRRGQEARLRCSPMKGHSHVYWYRQLPEEGLKFMVYLQKENIIDESGMPKERFSAEFPKEGPSILRIQQVVRGDSAAYFCASSPPANRDGYTFGSGTRLTVV.

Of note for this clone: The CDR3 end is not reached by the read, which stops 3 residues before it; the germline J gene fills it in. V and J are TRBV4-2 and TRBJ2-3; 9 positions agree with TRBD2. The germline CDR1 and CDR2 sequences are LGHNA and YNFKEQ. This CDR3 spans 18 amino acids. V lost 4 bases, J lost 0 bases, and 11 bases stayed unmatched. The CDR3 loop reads CASSRSGRVGSSTDTQYF. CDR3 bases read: TGTGCCAGCAGCCGTAGCGGGAGAGTGGGTTCTAGCACAGATACG.

The CDR3 sequence is CASSLTGGLNTEAFF. The CDR3 bases that were read are TGCGCCAGCAGCTTGACAGGGGGATTGAACACTGAA. The rearrangement links TRBV5-1 to TRBJ1-1, with 8 nucleotides matching TRBD1. Read sequence stops 3 residues before the CDR3 end, and the germline J gene provides the missing end. The junction had 2 bases not matched to a gene; V was cut back by 1 base and J by 0 bases. CDR3 size: 15 residues. Per germline, CDR1 SGHRS and CDR2 YFSETQ.

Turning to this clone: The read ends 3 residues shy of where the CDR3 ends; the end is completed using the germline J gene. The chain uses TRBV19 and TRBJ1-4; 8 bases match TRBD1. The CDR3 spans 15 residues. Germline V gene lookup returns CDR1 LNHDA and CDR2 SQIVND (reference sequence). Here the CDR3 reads CASIRGPAGANVLFF. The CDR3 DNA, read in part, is TGTGCCAGTATCAGGGGGCCGGCGGGGGCCAACGTA.

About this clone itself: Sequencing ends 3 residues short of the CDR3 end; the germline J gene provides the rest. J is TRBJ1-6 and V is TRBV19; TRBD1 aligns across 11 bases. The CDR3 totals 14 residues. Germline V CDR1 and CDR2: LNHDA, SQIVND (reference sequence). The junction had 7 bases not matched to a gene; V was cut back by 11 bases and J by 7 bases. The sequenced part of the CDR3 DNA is TGTGCCGGTACCGGACAGGGGGCCAATTCACCC. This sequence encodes CAGTGQGANSP. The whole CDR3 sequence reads CAGTGQGANSPLHF.

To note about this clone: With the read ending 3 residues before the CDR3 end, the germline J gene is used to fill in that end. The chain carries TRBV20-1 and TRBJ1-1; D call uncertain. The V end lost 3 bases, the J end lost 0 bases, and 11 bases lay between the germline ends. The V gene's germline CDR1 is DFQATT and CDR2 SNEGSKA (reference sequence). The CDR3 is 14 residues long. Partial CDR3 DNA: TGCAGTGCTAGCAGGATCGGGGTGAACACTGAA. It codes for CSASRIGVNTE. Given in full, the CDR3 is CSASRIGVNTEAFF.

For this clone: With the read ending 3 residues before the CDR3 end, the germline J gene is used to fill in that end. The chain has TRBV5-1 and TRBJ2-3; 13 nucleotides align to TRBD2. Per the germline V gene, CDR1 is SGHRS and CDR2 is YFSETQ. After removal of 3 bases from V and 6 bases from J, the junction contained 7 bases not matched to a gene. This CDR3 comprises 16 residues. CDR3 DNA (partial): TGCGCCAGCAGCTCCGGGACTAGCGGGGTCATCGATACG. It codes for CASSSGTSGVIDT. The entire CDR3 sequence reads CASSSGTSGVIDTQYF.

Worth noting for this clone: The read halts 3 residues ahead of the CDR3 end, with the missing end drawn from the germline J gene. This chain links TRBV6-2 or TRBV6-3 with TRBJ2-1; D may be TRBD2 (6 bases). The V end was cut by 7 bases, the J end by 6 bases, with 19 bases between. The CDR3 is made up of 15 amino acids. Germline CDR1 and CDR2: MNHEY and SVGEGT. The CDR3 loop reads CASNRGTGVGNEQFF. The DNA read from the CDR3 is TGTGCCAGCAACCGAGGGACGGGGGTAGGCAATGAG.

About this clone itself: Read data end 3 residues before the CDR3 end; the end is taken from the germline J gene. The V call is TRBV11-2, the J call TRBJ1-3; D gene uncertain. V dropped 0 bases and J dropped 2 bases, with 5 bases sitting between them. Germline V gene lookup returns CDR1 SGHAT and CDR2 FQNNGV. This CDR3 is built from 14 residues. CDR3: CASSLDNTGNTIYF. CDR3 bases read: TGTGCCAGCAGCTTAGATAATACTGGAAACACC.

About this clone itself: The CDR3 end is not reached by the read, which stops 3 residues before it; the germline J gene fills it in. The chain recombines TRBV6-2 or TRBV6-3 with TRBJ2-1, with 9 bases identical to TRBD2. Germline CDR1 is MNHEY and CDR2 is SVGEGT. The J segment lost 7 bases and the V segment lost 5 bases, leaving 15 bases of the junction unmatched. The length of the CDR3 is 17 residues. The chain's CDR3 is CASSPNKPGLALNEQFF. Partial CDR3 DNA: TGTGCCAGCAGTCCGAACAAACCGGGACTAGCCTTAAATGAG.